These T cell receptor beta chains were read from a single sample in a study of control samples from healthy donors and cancer patients. TCRdb's table, derived via immunoSEQ multiplex PCR, lists solely in-frame clones and lacks some. This table has about 70,000 clones, 94% appearing once. Material: blood. All receptors come from a woman in her thirties in good health. Each CDR3 is given with its conserved first and last residue. The D gene is left open where the match is weak. Clone size appears in some rows only: once, few, many, or a class for an expanded clone.

d_gene	v_gene	j_gene	abundance	CDR3nt	CDR3aa
-	TRBV3-1/TRBV3-2	TRBJ2-7	-	TGTGCCAGCAGCCACCGGGACGTTATCTACGAGCAGTACTTC	CASSHRDVIYEQYF
-	TRBV19	TRBJ1-5	-	TGTGCCAGTCAGGACCTAAATCAGCCCCAGCATTTT	CASQDLNQPQHF
-	TRBV5-1	TRBJ1-6	-	TGCGCCAGCAGCTTGGAATCTGTGGGGTCTCCCCTCCACTTT	CASSLESVGSPLHF
TRBD1	TRBV15	TRBJ2-3	-	TGTGCCACCAGCAGGGGACAGGTCCCAGATACGCAGTATTTT	CATSRGQVPDTQYF
TRBD1	TRBV18	TRBJ1-6	-	TGTGCCAGCTCACCACGCGACAGGGGTACTTCACCCCTCCACTTT	CASSPRDRGTSPLHF
-	TRBV19	TRBJ2-6	-	TGTGCCAGTAGTATCCGGACAGCCCGCTCTGGGGCCAACGTCCTGACTTTC	CASSIRTARSGANVLTF
-	TRBV15	TRBJ1-4	-	TGTGCCACCAGCAGCTGGGACGGCGATGAAAAACTGTTTTTT	CATSSWDGDEKLFF
-	TRBV4-2	TRBJ1-6	-	TGTGCCAGCAGCCAAACGCAGGGTACCTATAATTCACCCCTCCACTTT	CASSQTQGTYNSPLHF
TRBD2	TRBV5-1	TRBJ2-3	-	TGCGCCAGCGGAATAGCGGGGGGCAGCACAGATACGCAGTATTTT	CASGIAGGSTDTQYF
TRBD1	TRBV6-1	TRBJ2-1	-	TGTGCCAGCAGTGAACCGGGACAGGGTTCAAATGAGCAGTTCTTC	CASSEPGQGSNEQFF
-	TRBV4-2	TRBJ2-7	-	TGTGCCAGCAGCCAACAACACCTAGGGAGTCCCCACGAGCAGTACTTC	CASSQQHLGSPHEQYF
TRBD2	TRBV7-8	TRBJ2-5	-	TGTGCCAGCAGCCGGGGGGACTCCGGAGAGACCCAGTACTTC	CASSRGDSGETQYF
-	TRBV5-1	TRBJ2-3	-	TGCGCCAGCAGCTTGGAAGGTAACACAGATACGCAGTATTTT	CASSLEGNTDTQYF
-	TRBV7-9	TRBJ2-5	once	TGTGCCAGCAGCTTACACGCCCTCCAAGAGACCCAGTACTTC	CASSLHALQETQYF
TRBD2	TRBV18	TRBJ2-1	-	TGTGCCAGCTCACCCGGACTAGCGGGAGGCAATGAGCAGTTCTTC	CASSPGLAGGNEQFF
-	TRBV7-2	TRBJ2-3	-	TGTGCCAGCAGCTCGCGGAGGGGTGGCGGTCTTGCAGATACGCAGTATTTT	CASSSRRGGGLADTQYF
TRBD1	TRBV11-3	TRBJ2-6	-	TGTGCCAGCAGCTCCGGGACAGGGGGCGACCTGACTTTC	CASSSGTGGDLTF
-	TRBV19	TRBJ1-2	once	TGTGCCAGTAGTATCAAGGGGGCTAACTATGGCTACACCTTC	CASSIKGANYGYTF
TRBD1	TRBV11-2	TRBJ2-2	-	TGTGCCAGCAGCCCGGACAGGTACACCGGGGAGCTGTTTTTT	CASSPDRYTGELFF
-	TRBV12-3/TRBV12-4	TRBJ1-2	-	TGTGCCAGCAGTTCGGGTGGCGACTATGGCTACACCTTC	CASSSGGDYGYTF
TRBD1	TRBV5-4	TRBJ2-1	-	TGTGCCAGCAGGACAGGGCAGAATGAGCAGTTCTTC	CASRTGQNEQFF
TRBD2	TRBV10-1	TRBJ2-5	-	TGCGCCAGCACGGCGGGGGGAGAGACCCAGTACTTC	CASTAGGETQYF
-	TRBV10-3	TRBJ1-2	few	TGTGCCATCAGTGGTAGGGACCAGTTCTATGGCTACACCTTC	CAISGRDQFYGYTF
-	TRBV28	TRBJ2-5	-	TGTGCCAGCAGTTCGCCCGCAGGGGCGGGAGAGACCCAGTACTTC	CASSSPAGAGETQYF
TRBD2	TRBV19	TRBJ2-5	-	TGTGCCAGTATGCAACCGGGGGGGAAGGAGACCCAGTACTTC	CASMQPGGKETQYF
TRBD2	TRBV10-3	TRBJ2-1	-	TGTGCCAATGCCGGGACTAGCGGGGGTAATGAGCAGTTCTTC	CANAGTSGGNEQFF
-	TRBV5-1	TRBJ2-1	-	TGCGCCAGCAGCTTGTCTCTGGTTATCTATGAGCAGTTCTTC	CASSLSLVIYEQFF
-	TRBV11-1	TRBJ2-1	-	TGTGCCAGCAGCGGTTACTCCTACAATGAGCAGTTCTTC	CASSGYSYNEQFF
-	TRBV24-1	TRBJ2-2	-	TGTGCCACCAGTGACTATGACTTATCCACCGGGGAGCTGTTTTTT	CATSDYDLSTGELFF
-	TRBV7-9	TRBJ1-4	-	TGTGCCAGCAGTCTCCTAATAGGGGAATATGAAAAACTGTTTTTT	CASSLLIGEYEKLFF
-	TRBV3-1/TRBV3-2	TRBJ2-1	-	TGTGCCAGCAGCCAAGGGACAGCGAACAATGAGCAGTTCTTC	CASSQGTANNEQFF
TRBD1	TRBV5-5	TRBJ1-5	-	TGTGCCAGCAGCGAAGGGACAGGGGGCTCCCCCCAGCATTTT	CASSEGTGGSPQHF
TRBD2	TRBV10-2	TRBJ2-7	-	TGCGCCAGCACCGGGGGGTTAGCCTACGAGCAGTACTTC	CASTGGLAYEQYF
TRBD1	TRBV5-1	TRBJ1-6	-	TGCGCCAGCAGCGGACAGGGATTGGGTTCACCCCTCCACTTT	CASSGQGLGSPLHF
-	TRBV5-4	TRBJ1-2	-	TGTGCCAGCAGCTTGAAGGCGTCCTATGGCTACACCTTC	CASSLKASYGYTF
-	TRBV5-1	TRBJ2-3	-	TGCGCCAGCAGCTTGGTTTCGACGGGGCGAGATACGCAGTATTTT	CASSLVSTGRDTQYF
TRBD1	TRBV19	TRBJ2-7	-	TGTGCCAGTAGTAGACCGGGACAGGGAGGACAAGAGCAGTACTTC	CASSRPGQGGQEQYF
-	TRBV12-3/TRBV12-4	TRBJ2-5	-	TGTGCCAGCAGGGGGCTGCAAGAGACCCAGTACTTC	CASRGLQETQYF
-	TRBV7-9	TRBJ1-2	-	TGTGCCAGCAGCTTAGAGGGAAGGGGAGGCTACACCTTC	CASSLEGRGGYTF
-	TRBV6-2/TRBV6-3	TRBJ1-2	-	TGTGCCAGCAGTTACGGGCGCACCTATGACTATGGCTACACCTTC	CASSYGRTYDYGYTF
-	TRBV5-1	TRBJ2-2	-	TGCGCCAGCAGCTTGGGAGGGGTTGCCGGGGAGCTGTTTTTT	CASSLGGVAGELFF
-	TRBV6-4	TRBJ2-3	-	TGTGCCAGCAGTGACCCTCTATCCCGACGGCGGAATAGCACAGATACGCAGTATTTT	CASSDPLSRRRNSTDTQYF
TRBD2	TRBV13	TRBJ2-2	-	TGTGCCAGCAGCTTAGAGGGTCTAGCGGGGGCGAACACCGGGGAGCTGTTTTTT	CASSLEGLAGANTGELFF
-	TRBV11-2	TRBJ1-1	-	TGTGCCAGCAGTCTAGGGAGACAAATGAACACTGAAGCTTTCTTT	CASSLGRQMNTEAFF
TRBD1	TRBV7-3	TRBJ2-1	-	TGTGCCAGCAGCGCCCGACAGGGCCCCTACAATGAGCAGTTCTTC	CASSARQGPYNEQFF
-	TRBV30	TRBJ1-1	-	TGTGCCTGGAGTGCCAGGAAGAACACTGAAGCTTTCTTT	CAWSARKNTEAFF
-	TRBV12-5	TRBJ2-5	-	TGTGCTAGTGGTTTCCAAGAAATCTACAGGGCGACTACCCAAGAGACCCAGTACTTC	CASGFQEIYRATTQETQYF
TRBD1	TRBV2	TRBJ1-2	-	TGTGCCAGCAGGGGAGGGGGCTCGAACTATGGCTACACCTTC	CASRGGGSNYGYTF
-	TRBV5-4	TRBJ2-7	once	TGTGCCAGCAGCTTGGACCGGACCCCGGTGACCTACGAGCAGTACTTC	CASSLDRTPVTYEQYF
TRBD1	TRBV11-2	TRBJ1-5	-	TGTGCCAGCAGCTCAGCCACAGGGACAGCAAGCAATCAGCCCCAGCATTTT	CASSSATGTASNQPQHF
-	TRBV24-1	TRBJ2-3	-	TGTGCCACCAGTGGACGCCGAACTCGTCTGTATTTT	CATSGRRTRLYF
-	TRBV6-1	TRBJ1-5	-	TGTGCCAGCAGTGAACAACGGGGGGCACAGCCCCAGCATTTT	CASSEQRGAQPQHF
-	TRBV10-1	TRBJ2-1	once	TGCGCCAGCTCACCTATGTTGGGCGATGAGCAGTTCTTC	CASSPMLGDEQFF